The entry that follows covers one T cell receptor beta chain sequence. Its antigen is still unknown. The data were taken from a study of blood T cells in healthy people across ages. Notes on the study in general: The study regarded diversity estimates from one million T cells as underestimates.

CDR1 and CDR2 from the germline V gene are MGHRA and YSYEKL. Trimming removed 0 bases from V and 6 bases from J; junction bases left unmatched: 6. The CDR3 length is 16 residues. A minimum of 5 micrograms of total RNA was extracted per sample. The second PCR ran about 6 to 11 cycles with a sample-barcoded 5' primer and J-beta primers. Every cDNA molecule carried a tag from a template-switch adaptor bearing 12 random nucleotides. All samples yielded 3 million or more CDR3-containing paired-end reads. In TCRdb, the 5' RACE reads were re-called with MiXCR into one record per CDR3 protein. The sample comprises 1.8 million or so distinct CDR3 sequences, about 39% of which are singletons, and under 25% rests with the top ten.

Sequencing used blood. The receptor comes from a human donor in good health. The chain links TRBV4-1 to TRBJ2-1; 9 nucleotides agree with TRBD1. The CDR3 DNA is TGCGCCAGCAGCCAAGATCTGGGGACAGGGCTCAATGAGCAGTTCTTC. It specifies CASSQDLGTGLNEQFF.